The clone carrying this TCR beta chain has more than one count but fewer than ten. Its antigen is not known. Trimming took 1 base from V and 4 from J; bases not matched to a gene: 3. Germline V gene lookup returns CDR1 SGHTA and CDR2 FQGNSA. The CDR3 is 15 amino acids. This record belongs to a study of blood T cells in healthy people across ages. Regarding the study as a whole: There was no known CMV status for donors, so expanded clonotype changes were possibly confounded. Relative to aged donors, long-lived donors carried more naive CD4+ cells and displayed higher diversity.

Isolated per sample were at least 7 million PBMCs. Combining a sample-barcoded 5' primer with a J-beta primer mix, a second PCR ran for roughly 6 to 12 cycles. Each CDR3 protein is one row after TCRdb ran MiXCR on the 5' RACE reads. The table lists 1.5 million to 2 million distinct CDR3 sequences, approximately 30% of them singletons. The chain is built from TRBV7-2 and TRBJ2-5; TRBD1 matches 10 bases. The clonotype comes from a woman in her twenties or thirties in good health. The specimen sequenced was blood. Written as DNA, the CDR3 is TGTGCCAGCAGCTTAGTGACAGGGGGCCGAGAGACCCAGTACTTC. Amino acids: CASSLVTGGRETQYF.